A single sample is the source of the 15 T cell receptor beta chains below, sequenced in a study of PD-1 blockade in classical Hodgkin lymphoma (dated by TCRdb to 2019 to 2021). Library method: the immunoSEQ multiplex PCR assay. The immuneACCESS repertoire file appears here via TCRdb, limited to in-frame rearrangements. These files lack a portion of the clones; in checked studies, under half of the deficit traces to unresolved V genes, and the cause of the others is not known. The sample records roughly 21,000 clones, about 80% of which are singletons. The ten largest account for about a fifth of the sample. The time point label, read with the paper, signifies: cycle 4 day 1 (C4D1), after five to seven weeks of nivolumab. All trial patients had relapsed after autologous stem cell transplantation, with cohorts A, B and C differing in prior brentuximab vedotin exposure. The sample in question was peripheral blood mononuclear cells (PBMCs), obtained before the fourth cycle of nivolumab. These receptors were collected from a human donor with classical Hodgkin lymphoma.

CDR3 sequence reads: CASSASGTDTQYF. Written as DNA, the CDR3 is TGCGCCAGCAGCGCTTCAGGAACAGATACGCAGTATTTT. V usage is TRBV10-1 and J usage is TRBJ2-3, with D unclear. V was shortened by 6 bases and J by 3 bases, with 10 bases between the two germline ends. This CDR3 has 13 residues. Germline V gene sequence: CDR1 WNHNN, CDR2 SYGVQD (reference sequence).

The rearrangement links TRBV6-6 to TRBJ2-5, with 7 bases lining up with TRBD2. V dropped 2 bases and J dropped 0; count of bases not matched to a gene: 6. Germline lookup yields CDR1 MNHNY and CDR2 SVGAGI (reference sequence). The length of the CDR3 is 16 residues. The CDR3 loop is CASSYDSSGNQETQYF. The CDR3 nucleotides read TGTGCCAGCAGTTACGATTCTAGCGGTAACCAAGAGACCCAGTACTTC.

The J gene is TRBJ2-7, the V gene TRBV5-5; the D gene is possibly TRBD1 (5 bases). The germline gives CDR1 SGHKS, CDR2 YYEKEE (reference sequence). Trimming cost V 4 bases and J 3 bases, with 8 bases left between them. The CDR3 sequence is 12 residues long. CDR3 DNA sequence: TGTGCCAGCAGCGGGGCCTTCTACGAGCAGTACTTC. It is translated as CASSGAFYEQYF.

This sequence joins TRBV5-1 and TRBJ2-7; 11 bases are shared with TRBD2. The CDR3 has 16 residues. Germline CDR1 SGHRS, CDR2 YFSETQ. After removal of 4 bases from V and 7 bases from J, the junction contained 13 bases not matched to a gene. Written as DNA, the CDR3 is TGCGCCAGCAGCCTCGGAGGGGTAGCGGGAGGGCGAGAGCAGTACTTC. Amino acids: CASSLGGVAGGREQYF.

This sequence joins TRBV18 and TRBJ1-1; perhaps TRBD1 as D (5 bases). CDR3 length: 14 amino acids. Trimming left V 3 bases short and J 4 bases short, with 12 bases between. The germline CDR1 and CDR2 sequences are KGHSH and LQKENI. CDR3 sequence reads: CASSPYGGSTEAFF. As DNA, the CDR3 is TGTGCCAGCTCACCCTACGGGGGTAGCACTGAAGCTTTCTTT.

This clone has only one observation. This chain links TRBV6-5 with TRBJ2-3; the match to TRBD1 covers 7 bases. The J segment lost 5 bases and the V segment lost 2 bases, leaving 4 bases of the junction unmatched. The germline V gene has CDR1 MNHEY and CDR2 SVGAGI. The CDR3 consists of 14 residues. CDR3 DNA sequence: TGTGCCAGCAGTTACGTGGCAGGGGGAGATACGCAGTATTTT. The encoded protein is CASSYVAGGDTQYF.

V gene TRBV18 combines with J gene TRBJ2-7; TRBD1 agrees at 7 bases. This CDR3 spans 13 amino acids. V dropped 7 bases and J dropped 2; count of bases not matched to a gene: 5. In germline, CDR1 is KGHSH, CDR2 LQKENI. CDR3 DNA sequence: TGTGCCAGCTGCAAGACAGGGACCTACGAGCAGTACTTC. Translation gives CASCKTGTYEQYF.

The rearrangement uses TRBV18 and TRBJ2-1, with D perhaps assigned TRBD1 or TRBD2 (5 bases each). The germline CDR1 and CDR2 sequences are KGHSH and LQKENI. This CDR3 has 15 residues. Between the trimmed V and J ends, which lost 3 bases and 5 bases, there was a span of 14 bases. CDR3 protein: CASSPRAGRNNEQFF. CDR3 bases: TGTGCCAGCTCACCTAGGGCAGGGAGAAACAATGAGCAGTTCTTC. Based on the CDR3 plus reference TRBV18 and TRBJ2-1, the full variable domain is NAGVMQNPRHLVRRRGQEARLRCSPMKGHSHVYWYRQLPEEGLKFMVYLQKENIIDESGMPKERFSAEFPKEGPSILRIQQVVRGDSAAYFCASSPRAGRNNEQFFGPGTRLTVL.

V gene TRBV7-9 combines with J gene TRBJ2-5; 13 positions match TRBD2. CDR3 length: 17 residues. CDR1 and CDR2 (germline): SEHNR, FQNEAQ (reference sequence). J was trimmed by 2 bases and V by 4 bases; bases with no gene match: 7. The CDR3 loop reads CASSSQMGLAGQETQYF. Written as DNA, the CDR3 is TGTGCCAGCAGCTCACAGATGGGACTAGCGGGGCAAGAGACCCAGTACTTC.

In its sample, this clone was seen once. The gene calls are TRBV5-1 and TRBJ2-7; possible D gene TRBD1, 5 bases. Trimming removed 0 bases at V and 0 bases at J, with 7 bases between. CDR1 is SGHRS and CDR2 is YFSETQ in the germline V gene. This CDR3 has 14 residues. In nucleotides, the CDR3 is TGCGCCAGCAGCTTGGGGACATACTCCTACGAGCAGTACTTC. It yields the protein CASSLGTYSYEQYF.

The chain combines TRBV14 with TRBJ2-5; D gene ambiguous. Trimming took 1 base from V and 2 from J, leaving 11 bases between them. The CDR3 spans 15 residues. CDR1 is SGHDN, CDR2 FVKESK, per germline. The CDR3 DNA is TGTGCCAGCAGCCAAGGACTTTTTGGACAAGAGACCCAGTACTTC. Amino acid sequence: CASSQGLFGQETQYF.

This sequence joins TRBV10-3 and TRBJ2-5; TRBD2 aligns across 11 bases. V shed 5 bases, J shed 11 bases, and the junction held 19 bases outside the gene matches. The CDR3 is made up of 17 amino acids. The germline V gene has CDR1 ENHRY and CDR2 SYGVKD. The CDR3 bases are TGTGCCATCAGTAGAGTTGGAACTAGCGGGAGCGGTAGCCAGCAGTACTTC. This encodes CAISRVGTSGSGSQQYF.

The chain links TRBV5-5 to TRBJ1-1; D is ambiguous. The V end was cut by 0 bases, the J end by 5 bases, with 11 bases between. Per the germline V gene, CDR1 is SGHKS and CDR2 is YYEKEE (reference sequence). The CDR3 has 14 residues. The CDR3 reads CASSLGPKGTEAFF. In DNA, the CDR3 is TGTGCCAGCAGCTTGGGACCCAAAGGTACTGAAGCTTTCTTT.

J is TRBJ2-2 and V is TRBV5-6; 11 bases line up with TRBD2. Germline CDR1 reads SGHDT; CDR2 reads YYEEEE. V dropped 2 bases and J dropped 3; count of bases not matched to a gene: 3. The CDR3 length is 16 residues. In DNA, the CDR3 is TGTGCCAGCAGCTTATTAGCGGGAGGGTACACCGGGGAGCTGTTTTTT. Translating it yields CASSLLAGGYTGELFF.

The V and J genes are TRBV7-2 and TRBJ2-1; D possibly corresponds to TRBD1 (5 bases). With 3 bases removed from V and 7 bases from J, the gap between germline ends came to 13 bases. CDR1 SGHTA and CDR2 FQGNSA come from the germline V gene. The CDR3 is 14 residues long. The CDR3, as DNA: TGTGCCAGCAGCTTCGACGGACACTCTAATGAGCAGTTCTTC. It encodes CASSFDGHSNEQFF.